Each of the 9 T cell receptor beta chains below was sequenced from the same sample in a study of tissue T cells after allogeneic stem cell transplantation. Generated by immunoSEQ multiplex PCR, the TCRdb table keeps only in-frame clones and is missing some. The sample consists of roughly 8,600 clones, roughly 38% of them appearing once. This sample's time point: mouse harvest day 14 after allogeneic transplant. Each mouse received 10^7 T-cell-depleted marrow cells plus 10^6 splenic CD5+ T cells by tail vein. Source material: skin. The receptors shown here come from a female BALB/c mouse given C57BL/6 T cells with graft-versus-host disease after an allogeneic hematopoietic cell transplant.

About this clone itself: Genes here carry mouse names. Sequencing ends 1 residue short of the CDR3 end; the germline J gene provides the rest. Other DNA sequences in this sample translate to the same CDR3. This chain joins TRBV26 and TRBJ1-3, with D perhaps matching TRBD1 (5 bases). The length of the CDR3 is 14 residues. The V end lost 0 bases, the J end lost 3 bases, and 6 bases lay between the germline ends. Germline V lookup: CDR1 KGHPV, CDR2 FQNQEV (reference sequence). This chain's CDR3 is CASSLSGVGNTLYF. CDR3 DNA, as far as it was read: TGTGCCAGCAGTCTGTCAGGGGTTGGAAATACGCTCTAT.

Concerning this clone itself: The genes are named according to mouse. The observed sequence ends 1 residue before the CDR3 terminus, with the missing tail filled in from the germline J gene. The V call is TRBV19, the J call TRBJ2-7; 11 positions match TRBD2. The length of the CDR3 is 14 residues. The germline V gene encodes CDR1 FNHDT and CDR2 SITEND (reference sequence). The V gene end was trimmed by 1 base and the J gene end by 4 bases; junction bases not matched to a gene: 1. The CDR3 DNA, read in part, is TGTGCCAGCAGTATAAGGACTGGGGGGTATGAACAGTAC. Its protein product is CASSIRTGGYEQY. The entire CDR3 protein reads CASSIRTGGYEQYF.

Only a few counts were recorded for this clone. Mouse germline and gene names are used. The CDR3 goes on 1 residue after the read ends, and that part is filled in from the germline J gene. This chain links TRBV23 with TRBJ2-7; the D call TRBD1 from the table was never checked on the DNA. CDR3 length: 14 residues. Germline V gene sequence: CDR1 KGHTA, CDR2 FQNQQP. Here the CDR3 reads CSSSQRNRGDEQYF. The CDR3 bases that were read are TGCTCCAGCAGTCAAAGAAACAGGGGCGATGAACAGTAC.

This clone came up a few times. Any gene name here is a mouse gene name. The CDR3 end is not reached by the read, which stops 1 residue before it; the germline J gene fills it in. This chain connects TRBV20 to TRBJ1-1; possibly TRBD1 for D (6 bases). The CDR3 totals 14 residues. V was trimmed by 0 bases and J by 0 bases, leaving 8 bases between them. Germline lookup yields CDR1 GFQATS and CDR2 STVNSAI. This CDR3 is CGAREGTTNTEVFF. CDR3 DNA, as far as it was read: TGTGGTGCTAGGGAAGGGACAACAAACACAGAAGTCTTC.

Turning to this clone: Gene names are the mouse ones. The missing CDR3 end, 1 residue past where the read stops, is filled in from the germline J gene. The chain carries TRBV29 and TRBJ2-5, with 11 bases aligning to TRBD2. The CDR3 runs 13 residues. Germline V gives CDR1 MSHET, CDR2 SYDVDS. The J segment lost 8 bases and the V segment lost 3 bases, leaving 1 base of the junction unmatched. Incomplete CDR3 DNA: TGTGCTAGCAGTTTTGACTGGGGGGGCACCCAGTAC. This translates into CASSFDWGGTQY. The CDR3, in full, reads CASSFDWGGTQYF.

Remarks on this clone: Gene labels here are mouse ones. The missing CDR3 end, 1 residue past where the read stops, is filled in from the germline J gene. The chain is built from TRBV29 and TRBJ2-2; D is unclear. This CDR3 is 14 amino acids long. Germline values: CDR1 MSHET, CDR2 SYDVDS. Trimming cost V 6 bases and J 0 bases, with 8 bases left between them. CDR3 residues: CASSPPANTGQLYF. The covered CDR3 bases are TGTGCTAGCAGCCCCCCCGCAAACACCGGGCAGCTCTAC.

Notes on this clone: Gene names denote mouse genes. Read coverage stops 1 residue before the CDR3 terminus; the germline J gene supplies the remainder. V and J are TRBV16 and TRBJ1-2; possible D gene TRBD1, 5 bases. V was clipped by 1 base and J by 3 bases, with 6 bases between them. CDR1 is SGHSA and CDR2 is FRNQAP in the germline V gene. The CDR3 is made up of 13 amino acids. CDR3 loop: CASSLVGDSDYTF. The part of the CDR3 DNA that was read is TGTGCAAGCAGCTTAGTGGGGGACTCCGACTACACC. The full variable domain, with the rest looked up from reference TRBV16 and TRBJ1-2, is NAGVIQTPRHKVTGKGQEATLWCEPISGHSAVFWYRQTIVQGLEFLTYFRNQAPIDDSGMPKERFSAQMPNQSHSTLKIQSTQPQDSAVYLCASSLVGDSDYTFGSGTRLLVI.

In the case of this clone: Mouse germline and gene names are used. Read coverage stops 1 residue before the CDR3 terminus; the germline J gene supplies the remainder. This rearrangement joins TRBV26 to TRBJ2-4; the D is unclear. The CDR3 contains 14 residues. V lost 4 bases to trimming and J lost 0 bases, with 8 bases between them. In germline, CDR1 is KGHPV, CDR2 FQNQEV (reference sequence). CDR3 region: CASSRGSSQNTLYF. CDR3 DNA (partial): TGTGCCAGCAGTCGAGGGTCTAGTCAAAACACCTTGTAC. Combining the CDR3 with reference TRBV26 and TRBJ2-4 gives the whole variable domain NSKVIQTPRYLVKGQGQKAKMRCIPEKGHPVVFWYQQNKNNEFKFLINFQNQEVLQQIDMTEKRFSAECPSNSPCSLEIQSSEAGDSALYLCASSRGSSQNTLYFGAGTRLSVL.

By proportion, this clone is medium-sized. Here the gene names and germline are mouse. Sequencing ends 1 residue short of the CDR3 end; the germline J gene provides the rest. The V call is TRBV26, the J call TRBJ1-1; D is unclear. V was trimmed by 3 bases and J by 0 bases, leaving 8 bases between them. The CDR3 loop spans 14 amino acids. CDR1 and CDR2 from the germline V gene are KGHPV and FQNQEV (reference sequence). CDR3 DNA, as far as it was read: TGTGCCAGCAGTCTCAGGATTGCAAACACAGAAGTCTTC. It is translated as CASSLRIANTEVF. The CDR3 reads in full as CASSLRIANTEVFF.